The clone carrying this T cell receptor (beta chain) was found once. One end of the junction fails to match germline, which may point to a read error. This entry comes from a study of blood T cell repertoires in COVID-19. In the original processing: Estimation of nucleated cell counts was performed using reference gene primer amplification. Using immunoSEQ multiplex PCR, the repertoire was profiled, and TCRdb retains in-frame clones only, with some absent. V, J and clone size derive from that table, while D and trimming were established from the DNA sequence. The data show about 180,000 clones, about 82% seen once. Participant age was roughly 18 to 90 years, and participants resided in approximately 25 US areas. Cohort placement rested on clinical history that participants reported themselves. The CDR3 covers 16 residues. The germline V gene encodes CDR1 LGHDT and CDR2 YNNKEL (reference sequence).

This clonotype originated in a woman aged 25 to 45 who had recovered from COVID-19. The rearrangement links TRBV3-1 (or the pseudogene TRBV3-2) to TRBJ2-7; D might be TRBD1 (6 bases). Input material: PBMCs or T cells enriched from blood (not recorded which). In DNA form, the CDR3 reads TGTGCCAGCAGCCAACCCGCCGGACAGACCTCCGACGAGCAGTACTTC. Protein: CASSQPAGQTSDEQYF.